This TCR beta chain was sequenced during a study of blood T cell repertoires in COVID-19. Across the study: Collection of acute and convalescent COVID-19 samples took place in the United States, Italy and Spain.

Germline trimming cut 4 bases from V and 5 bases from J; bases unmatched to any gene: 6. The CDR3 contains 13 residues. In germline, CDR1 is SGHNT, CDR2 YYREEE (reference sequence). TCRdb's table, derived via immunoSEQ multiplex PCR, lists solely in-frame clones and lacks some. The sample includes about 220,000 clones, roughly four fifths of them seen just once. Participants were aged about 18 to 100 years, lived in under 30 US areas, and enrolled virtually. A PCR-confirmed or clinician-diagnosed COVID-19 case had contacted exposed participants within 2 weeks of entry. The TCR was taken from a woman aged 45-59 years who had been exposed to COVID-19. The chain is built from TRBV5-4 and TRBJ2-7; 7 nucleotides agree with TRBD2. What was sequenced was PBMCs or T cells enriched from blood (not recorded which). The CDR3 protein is CASSIRRGDEQYF. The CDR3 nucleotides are TGTGCCAGCAGCATAAGACGGGGGGACGAGCAGTACTTC.